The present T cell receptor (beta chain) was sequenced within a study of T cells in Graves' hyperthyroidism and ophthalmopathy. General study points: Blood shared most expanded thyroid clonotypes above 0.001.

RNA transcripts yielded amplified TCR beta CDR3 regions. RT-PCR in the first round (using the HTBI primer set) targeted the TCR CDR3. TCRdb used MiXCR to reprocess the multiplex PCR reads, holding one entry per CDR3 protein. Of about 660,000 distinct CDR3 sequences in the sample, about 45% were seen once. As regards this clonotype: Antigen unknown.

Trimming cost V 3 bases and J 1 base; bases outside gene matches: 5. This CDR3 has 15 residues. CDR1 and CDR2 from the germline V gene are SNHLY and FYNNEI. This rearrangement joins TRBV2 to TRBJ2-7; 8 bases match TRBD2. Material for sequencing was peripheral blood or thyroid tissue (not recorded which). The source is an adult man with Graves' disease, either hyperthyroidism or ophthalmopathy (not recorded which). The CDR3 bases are TGTGCCAGCAGTGATTGGGCTAGCGGGTCCTACGAGCAGTACTTC. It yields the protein CASSDWASGSYEQYF.